Presented here are 25 T cell receptor beta chains from one specimen sequenced in a study of blood T cell repertoires in COVID-19. Profiled with immunoSEQ multiplex PCR; TCRdb holds only in-frame clones, not every one. The sample lists roughly 40,000 clones, almost 80% occurring once. Sequencing was done on a sample of peripheral blood. The receptors originated from a woman aged 80 or older with acute or convalescent COVID-19.

The chain links TRBV5-1 to TRBJ2-1; D is possibly TRBD2 (5 bases). The CDR3 length is 14 residues. The germline CDR1 and CDR2 sequences are SGHRS and YFSETQ. Trimming removed 0 bases from V and 9 bases from J, with 13 bases in between. The CDR3, as DNA: TGCGCCAGCAGCTTGGGGACTGCGGTGGGTGAGCAGTTCTTC. Its protein product is CASSLGTAVGEQFF.

This chain connects TRBV7-9 to TRBJ2-2; TRBD2 aligns across 13 bases. Germline V gives CDR1 SEHNR, CDR2 FQNEAQ (reference sequence). V lost 5 bases to trimming and J lost 1 base; unmatched junction nucleotides: 4. The CDR3 covers 17 residues. The CDR3 loop reads CASSLGLAGLNTGELFF. DNA for the CDR3: TGTGCCAGCAGCCTGGGACTAGCGGGACTGAACACCGGGGAGCTGTTTTTT.

J is TRBJ1-1 and V is TRBV7-8; a possible D gene is TRBD1 (5 bases). V was shortened by 2 bases and J by 0 bases, with 10 bases between the two germline ends. The CDR3 covers 15 residues. Germline CDR1 is SGHVS and CDR2 is FQNEAQ. CDR3 residues: CASSLKGVLNTEAFF. The CDR3 nucleotides are TGTGCCAGCAGCTTAAAAGGGGTTTTGAACACTGAAGCTTTCTTT.

The DNA of the CDR3 is TGTGCCAGCAGCCAGACGGGACAGGGATTTGATGAAGCTTTCTTT. Its protein product is CASSQTGQGFDEAFF. The V call is TRBV4-2, the J call TRBJ1-1; 9 positions agree with TRBD1. Germline V gives CDR1 LGHNA, CDR2 YNFKEQ. The CDR3 contains 15 residues. Unmatched junction bases numbered 9, after V lost 3 bases and J lost 7 bases.

Here the CDR3 reads CASSPYRGTYEQYF. The CDR3 nucleotides read TGTGCCAGCAGCCCTTACAGGGGGACCTACGAGCAGTACTTC. V and J are TRBV5-4 and TRBJ2-7, with 8 bases identical to TRBD1. CDR1 and CDR2 from the germline V gene are SGHNT and YYREEE (reference sequence). This CDR3 has 14 amino acids. V was clipped by 4 bases and J by 2 bases; unmatched bases: 5. The variable domain in full, with the rest retrieved from reference TRBV5-4 and TRBJ2-7, is ETGVTQSPTHLIKTRGQQVTLRCSSQSGHNTVSWYQQALGQGPQFIFQYYREEENGRGNFPPRFSGLQFPNYSSELNVNALELDDSALYLCASSPYRGTYEQYFGPGTRLTVT.

This rearrangement joins TRBV6-5 to TRBJ2-7, with D uncertain. Trimming took off 4 bases at V and 3 bases at J, with 13 bases between the two ends. This CDR3 is built from 14 residues. The V gene's germline CDR1 is MNHEY and CDR2 SVGAGI. In nucleotides, the CDR3 is TGTGCCAGCAGTTCTGATTTTCAGAACTACGAGCAGTACTTC. It translates to CASSSDFQNYEQYF.

The chain recombines TRBV9 with TRBJ2-6; the match to TRBD2 covers 9 bases. Trimming at V came to 0 bases and at J to 4 bases, leaving 11 bases not matched to a gene. This CDR3 has 19 residues. From germline, CDR1 is SGDLS and CDR2 YYNGEE. The CDR3: CASSVAWGVAGVGANVLTF. The CDR3 DNA is TGTGCCAGCAGCGTAGCCTGGGGGGTAGCGGGAGTAGGGGCCAACGTCCTGACTTTC.

The table lists this clone with a few counts. The chain couples TRBV4-2 to TRBJ2-1; the match to TRBD2 covers 11 bases. Germline V CDR1 and CDR2: LGHNA, YNFKEQ. V lost 5 bases, J lost 9 bases, and 12 bases stayed unmatched. This CDR3 is built from 16 residues. The CDR3 sequence is CASSTGSSGRELEQFF. The DNA for the CDR3 is TGTGCCAGCAGCACGGGTAGTAGCGGGAGGGAGCTTGAGCAGTTCTTC.

CDR3 in DNA: TGTGCCAGTAGTACCCCCACCATTACTTCCAGGGACACTGAAGCTTTCTTT. Protein sequence: CASSTPTITSRDTEAFF. This sequence joins TRBV19 and TRBJ1-1, with a weak D call TRBD1 (5 bases). Trimming took off 4 bases at V and 3 bases at J, with 21 bases between the two ends. CDR1 is LNHDA, CDR2 SQIVND, per germline (reference sequence). The CDR3 loop spans 17 amino acids.

The genes are TRBV5-8 and TRBJ1-1; 7 nucleotides align to TRBD1. Germline assignment: CDR1 SGHTS and CDR2 YDEGEE. The CDR3 is 13 residues long. With V trimmed by 4 bases and J by 3 bases, 3 bases remained unmatched. The CDR3 DNA sequence: TGTGCCAGCAGCGACGACAGGGACACTGAAGCTTTCTTT. It yields the protein CASSDDRDTEAFF.

The rearrangement links TRBV10-3 to TRBJ2-2; TRBD2 matches 12 bases. The germline V gene encodes CDR1 ENHRY and CDR2 SYGVKD. V shed 11 bases, J shed 5 bases, and the junction held 6 bases outside the gene matches. The CDR3 spans 14 residues. The CDR3 DNA is TGTGCCTCCAGACTAGCGGGAGAAACCGGGGAGCTGTTTTTT. Protein product: CASRLAGETGELFF.

This chain's CDR3 is CASSVDGSRVFEQYF. The DNA of the CDR3 is TGTGCCAGCAGCGTAGACGGGAGCAGGGTTTTCGAGCAGTACTTC. The chain recombines TRBV9 with TRBJ2-7, with D perhaps matching TRBD2 (6 bases). Germline CDR1 is SGDLS and CDR2 is YYNGEE. There are 15 residues in the CDR3. Trimming cost V 0 bases and J 6 bases, with 16 bases left between them.

The chain links TRBV5-4 to TRBJ1-1; 9 nucleotides agree with TRBD1. CDR3 length: 16 amino acids. V lost 3 bases to trimming and J lost 4 bases; unmatched junction nucleotides: 10. In germline, CDR1 is SGHNT, CDR2 YYREEE (reference sequence). The CDR3 sequence is CASSSPGQGRFTEAFF. CDR3 DNA: TGTGCCAGCAGCTCGCCGGGACAGGGACGTTTCACTGAAGCTTTCTTT.

V usage is TRBV30 and J usage is TRBJ2-7, with TRBD1 matching over 8 bases. CDR3 length: 13 amino acids. Germline assignment: CDR1 GTSNPN and CDR2 SVGIG (reference sequence). V shed 5 bases and J 6 bases; nucleotides not matched to a gene: 9. The CDR3 bases are TGTGCCTGGGCAGGGACAGGAAACGGCGAGCAGTACTTC. Its translation: CAWAGTGNGEQYF.

The V gene is TRBV30, the J gene TRBJ1-6; D gene ambiguous. The V end was cut by 2 bases, the J end by 0 bases, with 11 bases between. CDR3 length equals 16 residues. CDR1 is GTSNPN, CDR2 SVGIG, per germline (reference sequence). The CDR3 spells CAWSLGGSSYNSPLHF. In nucleotides, the CDR3 is TGTGCCTGGAGTCTTGGCGGTAGCTCCTATAATTCACCCCTCCACTTT.

The chain couples TRBV4-3 to TRBJ1-1, with D unclear. The CDR3 is made up of 11 amino acids. Germline CDR1 is LGHNA and CDR2 is YSLEER. The V end was cut by 5 bases, the J end by 4 bases, with 5 bases between. Written as DNA, the CDR3 is TGCGCCAGCAGCTCGTTCACTGAAGCTTTCTTT. This sequence encodes CASSSFTEAFF.

The count of this clone is one. The V call is TRBV3-1 (or the pseudogene TRBV3-2), the J call TRBJ2-7; 13 bases map to TRBD2. The ends lost 4 bases at V and 6 bases at J; junction bases unmatched: 9. The CDR3 runs 16 residues. Per the germline V gene, CDR1 is LGHDT and CDR2 is YNNKEL (reference sequence). CDR3 region: CASSLILAGGAREQYF. The CDR3 DNA reads TGTGCCAGCAGCCTTATACTAGCGGGAGGGGCCCGCGAGCAGTACTTC.

This clone has only one observation. The rearrangement uses TRBV11-2 and TRBJ1-2; possibly TRBD1 for D (6 bases). Per germline, CDR1 SGHAT and CDR2 FQNNGV. This CDR3 spans 14 amino acids. V was pared by 7 bases and J by 5 bases, with 17 bases between. The CDR3 bases are TGTGCCAGCACCCTCGCGGCAGGGGTTTATGGCTACACCTTC. Translating gives CASTLAAGVYGYTF.

The chain links TRBV27 to TRBJ1-1; perhaps TRBD1 as D (5 bases). V shed 3 bases and J shed 5 bases, with 13 bases lying between them. The CDR3 has 14 residues. Germline V gene data show CDR1 as MNHEY and CDR2 as SMNVEV (reference sequence). CDR3 in DNA: TGTGCCAGCAGTTTGGGGGGGGTAGCAACTGAAGCTTTCTTT. It codes for CASSLGGVATEAFF.

The chain uses TRBV19 and TRBJ1-2; D perhaps matches TRBD1 (6 bases). CDR1 LNHDA and CDR2 SQIVND come from the germline V gene (reference sequence). With 6 bases removed from V and 0 bases from J, the gap between germline ends came to 14 bases. CDR3 length: 15 amino acids. The CDR3 spells CASRLTGSANYGYTF. The CDR3 bases are TGTGCCAGTAGGCTAACAGGGTCGGCTAACTATGGCTACACCTTC.

The V call is TRBV10-2, the J call TRBJ1-1, with D maybe TRBD1 (5 bases). This CDR3 has 13 amino acids. Per germline, CDR1 WSHSY and CDR2 SAAADI. The V end was cut by 6 bases, the J end by 5 bases, with 13 bases between. CDR3 DNA sequence: TGCGCCAGCAGGGAACAGGATCTGACTGAAGCTTTCTTT. As protein: CASREQDLTEAFF.

This clone has a handful of counts. The rearrangement joins TRBV14 to TRBJ2-5; D is unresolved. The ends were cut back, 1 base at V and 1 base at J, with 4 bases in the middle. The CDR3 covers 13 residues. Germline V gene sequence: CDR1 SGHDN, CDR2 FVKESK. CDR3 sequence reads: CASSQVIQETQYF. CDR3 coding DNA: TGTGCCAGCAGCCAAGTTATCCAAGAGACCCAGTACTTC.

The chain recombines TRBV14 with TRBJ2-3; 8 bases align to TRBD2. Per germline, CDR1 SGHDN and CDR2 FVKESK. The CDR3 length is 16 residues. V lost 1 base, J lost 1 base, and 4 bases stayed unmatched. The DNA for the CDR3 is TGTGCCAGCAGCCAAGGACTCGGGGGGGGCACAGATACGCAGTATTTT. Amino acids: CASSQGLGGGTDTQYF. The full variable domain, with the rest looked up from reference TRBV14 and TRBJ2-3, is EAGVTQFPSHSVIEKGQTVTLRCDPISGHDNLYWYRRVMGKEIKFLLHFVKESKQDESGMPNNRFLAERTGGTYSTLKVQPAELEDSGVYFCASSQGLGGGTDTQYFGPGTRLTVL.

The rearrangement links TRBV4-2 to TRBJ2-3; D possibly corresponds to TRBD2 (6 bases). The CDR3 spans 15 residues. V was shortened by 2 bases and J by 3 bases, with 12 bases between the two germline ends. Germline-derived CDR1 and CDR2 are LGHNA and YNFKEQ. CDR3 region: CASSQRESRTDTQYF. The DNA of the CDR3 is TGTGCCAGCAGCCAACGGGAGTCAAGGACAGATACGCAGTATTTT.

The V gene is TRBV2, the J gene TRBJ1-1, with D perhaps matching TRBD1 (5 bases). Germline CDR1 reads SNHLY; CDR2 reads FYNNEI. This CDR3 has 12 residues. Trimming took off 8 bases at V and 1 base at J, with 8 bases between the two ends. The CDR3 loop is CASDRTNTEAFF. The DNA of the CDR3 is TGTGCCAGCGACAGAACGAACACTGAAGCTTTCTTT.